The rows below give T cell receptor beta chains drawn from one sample of a study of monozygotic twins with inflammatory bowel disease. TCRdb re-called the 5' RACE reads; every CDR3 protein appears as one record, without DNA. This sample's table reports 400,000 to 500,000 distinct CDR3 sequences. Sequencing was performed on blood. These receptors all stem from a human donor with ulcerative colitis or Crohn's disease, or a healthy co-twin of an affected twin (not recorded which). Each CDR3 is given with its conserved first and last residue. Fields, in order: J gene, V gene, CDR3 length, CDR3 protein.

>TRBJ1-2|TRBV10-2|13
CASSEMPNYGYTF
>TRBJ2-3|TRBV5-1|16
CASSLSSGGETDTQYF
>TRBJ2-3|TRBV15|13
CATSRGIVTSPFF
>TRBJ2-1|TRBV7-9|17
CASSLHPGTGTYNEQFF
>TRBJ2-7|TRBV7-6|14
CASSPDPGPYEQYF
>TRBJ2-5|TRBV7-2|16
CASSFGWLKRSETQYF
>TRBJ2-3|TRBV10-3|12
CAISEAVDTQYF
>TRBJ1-1|TRBV6-4|13
CASSEAWDTEAFF
>TRBJ2-1|TRBV7-3|17
CASSQLEGGRRGNEQFF
>TRBJ2-2|TRBV5-1|16
CASSTEGLAETGELFF
>TRBJ2-5|TRBV7-2|12
CASSVEGETQYF
>TRBJ1-5|TRBV19|14
CASSRVNSNQPQHF
>TRBJ2-3|TRBV9|13
CASSVQGRDTQYF
>TRBJ2-3|TRBV20-1|15
CSARVRGRGTDTQYF
>TRBJ1-6|TRBV12-3/TRBV12-4|18
CASSPVQGRGGGNSPLHF
>TRBJ1-4|TRBV5-4|16
CASSSTGGNNNEKLFF
>TRBJ2-3|TRBV29-1|14
CSVETGLSTDTQYF
>TRBJ2-7|TRBV28|12
CASGGLGYEQYF
>TRBJ2-5|TRBV25-1|16
CASSEGTGEFKETQYF
>TRBJ2-5|TRBV30|15
CASRFRARGQETQYF
>TRBJ1-1|TRBV20-1|14
CSARHSRVNTEAFF
>TRBJ2-5|TRBV7-9|15
CASSLELAGFETQYF
>TRBJ2-1|TRBV6-2/TRBV6-3|16
CASRPPGQGPYNEQFF
>TRBJ2-2|TRBV7-2|15
CASSFAGTDTGELFF
>TRBJ2-1|TRBV7-9|16
CASSSGQKSSYNEQFF
>TRBJ1-2|TRBV11-2|15
CASSLDLNLRRGYTF
>TRBJ2-7|TRBV5-1|14
CASSLTSGPYEQYF
>TRBJ1-5|TRBV15|18
CATSRARPREIRNQPQHF
>TRBJ1-6|TRBV20-1|16
CSAEEGWTGYNSPLHF
>TRBJ2-2|TRBV5-1|13
CASGTGGTGELFF
>TRBJ2-7|TRBV27|14
CASSSRTGHYEQYF
>TRBJ2-7|TRBV20-1|14
CSARVVGRGYEQYF
>TRBJ2-2|TRBV12-3/TRBV12-4|15
CASRTGGPNTGELFF
>TRBJ1-6|TRBV6-2/TRBV6-3|14
CASRPGGARSPLHF
>TRBJ2-1|TRBV7-9|17
CASSLLASGSTYNEQFF
>TRBJ1-4|TRBV9|13
CASSGTGGEKLFF
>TRBJ2-7|TRBV29-1|14
CSVGVSGGLGEQYF
>TRBJ2-7|TRBV20-1|11
CSARDQGQPYF
>TRBJ2-7|TRBV5-6|13
CASSFDPSYEQYF
>TRBJ2-4|TRBV15|22
CATSRDGGGKVGGTSAKNIQYF
>TRBJ1-1|TRBV29-1|14
CSVGTDRNRAEAFF
>TRBJ1-6|TRBV5-1|13
CASRTDTNSPLHF
>TRBJ2-2|TRBV6-5|15
CASSLGQMYTGELFF